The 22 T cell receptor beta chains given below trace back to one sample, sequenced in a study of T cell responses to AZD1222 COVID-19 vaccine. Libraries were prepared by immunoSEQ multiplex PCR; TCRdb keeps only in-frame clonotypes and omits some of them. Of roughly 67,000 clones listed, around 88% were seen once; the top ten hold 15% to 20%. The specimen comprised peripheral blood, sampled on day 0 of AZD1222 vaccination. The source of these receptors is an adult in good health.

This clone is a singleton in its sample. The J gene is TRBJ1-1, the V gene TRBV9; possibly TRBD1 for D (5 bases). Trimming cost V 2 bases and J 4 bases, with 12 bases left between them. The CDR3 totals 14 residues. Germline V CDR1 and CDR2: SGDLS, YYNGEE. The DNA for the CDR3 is TGTGCCAGCAGCGTCCAGGGAGGGTCCACTGAAGCTTTCTTT. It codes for CASSVQGGSTEAFF.

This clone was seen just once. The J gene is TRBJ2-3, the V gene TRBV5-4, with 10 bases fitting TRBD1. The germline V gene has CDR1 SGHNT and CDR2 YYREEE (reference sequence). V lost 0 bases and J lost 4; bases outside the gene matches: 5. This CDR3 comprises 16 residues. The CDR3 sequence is CASSLGTGGSPDTQYF. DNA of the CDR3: TGTGCCAGCAGCTTGGGGACAGGGGGGTCGCCAGATACGCAGTATTTT.

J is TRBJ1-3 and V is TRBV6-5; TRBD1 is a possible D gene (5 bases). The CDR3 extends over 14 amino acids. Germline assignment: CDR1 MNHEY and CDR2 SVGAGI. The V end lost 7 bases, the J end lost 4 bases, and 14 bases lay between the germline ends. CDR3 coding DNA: TGTGCCAGCAACCCCGAGGGGATAGGAAACACCATATATTTT. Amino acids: CASNPEGIGNTIYF.

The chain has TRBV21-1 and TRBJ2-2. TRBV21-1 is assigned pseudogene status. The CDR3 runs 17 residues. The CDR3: CASSKGRTFANTGELFF. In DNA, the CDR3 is TGTGCCAGCAGCAAAGGGCGGACGTTCGCGAACACCGGGGAGCTGTTTTTT.

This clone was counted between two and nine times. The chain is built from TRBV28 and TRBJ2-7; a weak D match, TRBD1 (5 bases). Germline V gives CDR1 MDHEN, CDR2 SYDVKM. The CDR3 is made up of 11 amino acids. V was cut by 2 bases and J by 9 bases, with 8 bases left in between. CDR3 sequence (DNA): TGTGCCAGCAGTTTACAGGGTCGGCAGTACTTC. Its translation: CASSLQGRQYF.

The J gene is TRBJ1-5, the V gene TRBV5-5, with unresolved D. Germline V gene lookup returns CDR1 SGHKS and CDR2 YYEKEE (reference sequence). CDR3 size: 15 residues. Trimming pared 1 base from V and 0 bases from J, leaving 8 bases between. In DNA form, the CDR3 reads TGTGCCAGCAGCTTGCTGGTGAATAGCAATCAGCCCCAGCATTTT. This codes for CASSLLVNSNQPQHF.

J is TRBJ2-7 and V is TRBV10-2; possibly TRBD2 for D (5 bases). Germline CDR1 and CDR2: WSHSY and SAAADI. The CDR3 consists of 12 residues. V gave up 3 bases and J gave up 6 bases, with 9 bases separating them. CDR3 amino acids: CASSERAGEQYF. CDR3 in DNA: TGCGCCAGCAGTGAAAGGGCGGGCGAGCAGTACTTC.

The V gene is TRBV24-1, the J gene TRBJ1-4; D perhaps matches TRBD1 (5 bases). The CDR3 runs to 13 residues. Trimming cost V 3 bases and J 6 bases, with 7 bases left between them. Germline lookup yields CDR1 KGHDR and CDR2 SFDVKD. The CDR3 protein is CATSDGADEKLFF. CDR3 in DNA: TGTGCCACCAGTGATGGGGCTGATGAAAAACTGTTTTTT.

The CDR3 sequence: CASSRVGPSYEQYF. Here the CDR3 DNA reads TGTGCCAGCAGCAGGGTAGGCCCCTCCTACGAGCAGTACTTC. V gene TRBV6-2 or TRBV6-3 combines with J gene TRBJ2-7; D is perhaps TRBD1 (5 bases). Deletions cut 6 bases from V and 0 bases from J, with 12 bases between. The CDR3 has 14 residues. CDR1 is MNHEY, CDR2 SVGEGT, per germline.

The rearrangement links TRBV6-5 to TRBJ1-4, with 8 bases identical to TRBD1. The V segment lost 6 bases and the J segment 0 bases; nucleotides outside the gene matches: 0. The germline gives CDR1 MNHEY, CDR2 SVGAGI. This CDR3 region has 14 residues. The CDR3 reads CASRTGATNEKLFF. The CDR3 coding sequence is TGTGCCAGCAGGACAGGGGCAACTAATGAAAAACTGTTTTTT.

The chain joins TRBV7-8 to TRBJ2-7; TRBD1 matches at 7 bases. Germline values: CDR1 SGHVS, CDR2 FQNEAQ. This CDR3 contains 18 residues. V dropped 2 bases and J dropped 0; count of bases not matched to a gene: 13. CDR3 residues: CASSLNPLRDSTSYEQYF. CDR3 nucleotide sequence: TGTGCCAGCAGCTTAAACCCCCTACGGGACAGCACCTCCTACGAGCAGTACTTC.

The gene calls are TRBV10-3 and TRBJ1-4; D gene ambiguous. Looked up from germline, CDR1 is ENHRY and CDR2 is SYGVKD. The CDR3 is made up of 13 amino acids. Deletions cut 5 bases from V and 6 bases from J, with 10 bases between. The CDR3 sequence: CAISYGRDEKLFF. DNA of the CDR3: TGTGCCATCAGTTATGGACGGGATGAAAAACTGTTTTTT.

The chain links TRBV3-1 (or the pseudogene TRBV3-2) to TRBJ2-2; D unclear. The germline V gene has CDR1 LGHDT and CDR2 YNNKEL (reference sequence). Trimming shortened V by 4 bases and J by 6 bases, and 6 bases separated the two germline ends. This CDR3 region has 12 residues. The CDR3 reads CASSLEAGELFF. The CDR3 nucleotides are TGTGCCAGCAGCCTAGAAGCCGGGGAGCTGTTTTTT.

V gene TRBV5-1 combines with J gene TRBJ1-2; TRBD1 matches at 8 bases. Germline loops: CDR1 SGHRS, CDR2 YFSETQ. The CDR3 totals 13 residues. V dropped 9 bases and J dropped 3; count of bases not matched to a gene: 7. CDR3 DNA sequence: TGCGCCACCTCGACAGGGGCGGACTATGGCTACACCTTC. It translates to CATSTGADYGYTF. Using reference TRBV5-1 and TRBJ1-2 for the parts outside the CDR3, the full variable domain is KAGVTQTPRYLIKTRGQQVTLSCSPISGHRSVSWYQQTPGQGLQFLFEYFSETQRNKGNFPGRFSGRQFSNSRSEMNVSTLELGDSALYLCATSTGADYGYTFGSGTRLTVV.

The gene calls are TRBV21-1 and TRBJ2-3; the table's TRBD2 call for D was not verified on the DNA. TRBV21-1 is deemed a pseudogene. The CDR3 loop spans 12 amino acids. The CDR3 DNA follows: TGTGCCAGCATCACTGAGCGAGATACGCAGTATTTT. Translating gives CASITERDTQYF.

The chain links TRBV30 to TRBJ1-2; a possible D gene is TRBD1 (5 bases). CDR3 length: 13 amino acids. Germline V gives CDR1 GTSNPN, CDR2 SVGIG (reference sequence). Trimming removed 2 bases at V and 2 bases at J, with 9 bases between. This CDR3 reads CAWSLQGNYGYTF. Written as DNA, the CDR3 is TGTGCCTGGAGTCTTCAGGGAAACTATGGCTACACCTTC.

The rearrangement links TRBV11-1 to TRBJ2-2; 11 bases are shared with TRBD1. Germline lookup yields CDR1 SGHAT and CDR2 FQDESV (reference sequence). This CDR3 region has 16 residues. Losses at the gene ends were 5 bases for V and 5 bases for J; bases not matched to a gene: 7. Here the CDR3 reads CASSHGQGAGTGELFF. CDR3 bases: TGTGCCAGCAGCCATGGACAGGGGGCGGGAACCGGGGAGCTGTTTTTT.

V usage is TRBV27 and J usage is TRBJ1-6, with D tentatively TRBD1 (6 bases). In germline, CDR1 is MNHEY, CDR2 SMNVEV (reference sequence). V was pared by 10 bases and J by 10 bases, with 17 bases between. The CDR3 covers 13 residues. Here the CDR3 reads CATRTDRKSPLHF. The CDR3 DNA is TGTGCCACCAGAACCGACAGGAAATCACCCCTCCACTTT.

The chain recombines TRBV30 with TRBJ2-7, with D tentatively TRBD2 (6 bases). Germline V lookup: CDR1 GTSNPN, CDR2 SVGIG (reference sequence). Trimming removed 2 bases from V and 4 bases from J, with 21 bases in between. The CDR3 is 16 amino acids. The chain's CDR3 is CAWSTPPASVDYEQYF. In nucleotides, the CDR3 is TGTGCCTGGAGTACCCCCCCGGCTAGCGTAGATTACGAGCAGTACTTC.

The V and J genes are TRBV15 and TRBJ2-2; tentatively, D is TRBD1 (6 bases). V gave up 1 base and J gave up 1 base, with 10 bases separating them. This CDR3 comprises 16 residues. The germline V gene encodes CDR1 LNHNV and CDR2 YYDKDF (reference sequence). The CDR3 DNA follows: TGTGCCACCAGCAGAGGGTTACAGGGGAACACCGGGGAGCTGTTTTTT. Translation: CATSRGLQGNTGELFF.

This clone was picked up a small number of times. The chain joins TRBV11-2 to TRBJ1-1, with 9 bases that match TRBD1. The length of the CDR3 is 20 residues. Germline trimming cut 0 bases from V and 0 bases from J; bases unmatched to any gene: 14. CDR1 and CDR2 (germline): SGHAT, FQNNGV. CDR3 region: CASSLDNPRDRERVNTEAFF. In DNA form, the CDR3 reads TGTGCCAGCAGCTTAGATAACCCGCGGGACAGGGAAAGGGTGAACACTGAAGCTTTCTTT.

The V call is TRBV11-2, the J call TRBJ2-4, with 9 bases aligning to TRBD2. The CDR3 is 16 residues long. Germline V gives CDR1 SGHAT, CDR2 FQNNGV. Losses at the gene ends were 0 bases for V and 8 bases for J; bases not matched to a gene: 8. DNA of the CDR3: TGTGCCAGCAGCTTAGATGGAGTAGCGGGGGTTCACATTCAGTACTTC. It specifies CASSLDGVAGVHIQYF.